These 27 T cell receptor beta chains originate from one sample sequenced in a study of CD8 T cells in Susac syndrome. RNA totalling roughly 0.45 to 1 ug underwent reverse transcription with random hexamers. TCRdb re-called the immunoSEQ multiplex PCR reads through MiXCR, storing one row per CDR3 protein. The sample lists approximately 190,000 distinct CDR3 sequences; approximately 95% were seen once. The sequencing sample was made of CD8+ T cells from PBMCs. The receptor set was obtained from a human donor with Susac syndrome.

This clonotype was detected once. J is TRBJ1-1 and V is TRBV5-4; D is ambiguous. The CDR3 is made up of 14 amino acids. Germline CDR1 SGHNT, CDR2 YYREEE (reference sequence). V dropped 6 bases and J dropped 0 bases, with 12 bases sitting between them. CDR3 sequence reads: CASNSEGMNTEAFF. The CDR3 nucleotides are TGTGCCAGCAACTCGGAGGGCATGAACACTGAAGCTTTCTTT.

The chain joins TRBV10-2 to TRBJ1-6, with TRBD1 as a possible D gene (6 bases). The CDR3 spans 15 residues. Looked up from germline, CDR1 is WSHSY and CDR2 is SAAADI. Trimming cost V 3 bases and J 5 bases, with 11 bases left between them. As DNA, the CDR3 is TGCGCCAGCAGTGACCGGGCAGGGGATAATTCACCCCTCCACTTT. Translating gives CASSDRAGDNSPLHF.

The V and J genes are TRBV27 and TRBJ2-3; no definite D call. Trimming cost V 5 bases and J 2 bases, with 11 bases left between them. Germline values: CDR1 MNHEY, CDR2 SMNVEV (reference sequence). This CDR3 comprises 14 residues. This chain's CDR3 is CASSTPANTDTQYF. CDR3 nucleotide sequence: TGTGCCAGCAGTACCCCAGCGAACACAGATACGCAGTATTTT.

This clonotype occurred once. The V and J genes are TRBV7-6 and TRBJ2-6, with 9 nucleotides matching TRBD1. The ends lost 5 bases at V and 4 bases at J; junction bases unmatched: 12. The CDR3 covers 18 residues. Per the germline V gene, CDR1 is SGHVS and CDR2 is FNYEAQ. The CDR3: CASSTQGQGILGANVLTF. The CDR3 DNA reads TGTGCCAGCAGCACCCAGGGACAGGGTATCTTGGGGGCCAACGTCCTGACTTTC.

The chain employs TRBV20-1 and TRBJ2-3; D unresolved. Per the germline V gene, CDR1 is DFQATT and CDR2 is SNEGSKA (reference sequence). Deletions cut 6 bases from V and 4 bases from J, with 14 bases between. This CDR3 has 13 amino acids. The CDR3 DNA is TGCAGTGCAAACGAGTTCAAGGCAGATACGCAGTATTTT. Protein sequence: CSANEFKADTQYF.

This clonotype was counted between two and nine times. The chain is built from TRBV6-1 and TRBJ2-1; TRBD1 agrees at 8 bases. Germline V gives CDR1 MNHNS, CDR2 SASEGT. The CDR3 length is 15 residues. J lost 10 bases, V lost 3 bases, and 11 bases had no gene match. CDR3 bases: TGTGCCAGCAGTGACGCACCGGGACAGGCACTCGAGCAGTTCTTC. This translates into CASSDAPGQALEQFF.

The J gene is TRBJ1-5, the V gene TRBV3-1; 9 nucleotides align to TRBD1. The ends lost 2 bases at V and 5 bases at J; junction bases unmatched: 4. Per germline, CDR1 LGHDT and CDR2 YNNKEL (reference sequence). The CDR3 is made up of 15 amino acids. The CDR3 coding sequence is TGTGCCAGCAGCCAAACCGGGACAGGGTATCAGCCCCAGCATTTT. Protein sequence: CASSQTGTGYQPQHF. The full variable domain, with the rest looked up from reference TRBV3-1 and TRBJ1-5, is DTAVSQTPKYLVTQMGNDKSIKCEQNLGHDTMYWYKQDSKKFLKIMFSYNNKELIINETVPNRFSPKSPDKAHLNLHINSLELGDSAVYFCASSQTGTGYQPQHFGDGTRLSIL.

The V call is TRBV5-1, the J call TRBJ2-7; either TRBD1 or TRBD2 may fit D (5 bases each). V lost 7 bases and J 3 bases, leaving 14 bases between the germline ends. Looked up from germline, CDR1 is SGHRS and CDR2 is YFSETQ. This CDR3 region has 13 residues. CDR3 residues: CASRLGENYEQYF. The CDR3 DNA reads as TGCGCCAGCCGTCTGGGGGAGAACTACGAGCAGTACTTC.

The V call is TRBV5-4, the J call TRBJ2-1, with D maybe TRBD2 (6 bases). Germline CDR1 is SGHNT and CDR2 is YYREEE (reference sequence). The CDR3 contains 15 residues. Between the trimmed V and J ends, which lost 4 bases and 0 bases, there was a span of 11 bases. The CDR3 nucleotides read TGTGCCAGCAGCCGGGACTCCAGCTCCTACAATGAGCAGTTCTTC. It codes for CASSRDSSSYNEQFF.

This chain connects TRBV20-1 to TRBJ2-1; D unclear. Between the trimmed V and J ends, which lost 4 bases and 3 bases, there was a span of 16 bases. The germline V gene has CDR1 DFQATT and CDR2 SNEGSKA (reference sequence). The CDR3 is 15 residues long. The CDR3 DNA sequence: TGCAGTGCTACCCGCGGCGGAGAATTCTACAATGAGCAGTTCTTC. This gives the protein CSATRGGEFYNEQFF.

The chain combines TRBV9 with TRBJ1-6, with 9 nucleotides matching TRBD1. This CDR3 is 17 amino acids long. V lost 0 bases, J lost 7 bases, and 8 bases stayed unmatched. From germline, CDR1 is SGDLS and CDR2 YYNGEE. CDR3 sequence reads: CASSVGGTGTVNSPLHF. Here the CDR3 DNA reads TGTGCCAGCAGCGTAGGTGGGACAGGGACTGTGAATTCACCCCTCCACTTT.

This chain connects TRBV2 to TRBJ2-7; D possibly corresponds to TRBD2 (5 bases). Germline V CDR1 and CDR2: SNHLY, FYNNEI. Between the trimmed V and J ends, which lost 4 bases and 0 bases, there was a span of 10 bases. This CDR3 spans 14 amino acids. CDR3 DNA sequence: TGTGCCAGCAGTGTGGCGGGTCGCTCCTACGAGCAGTACTTC. Its translation is CASSVAGRSYEQYF.

The rearrangement links TRBV3-1 to TRBJ1-1; maybe TRBD1 (5 bases). Germline V gene sequence: CDR1 LGHDT, CDR2 YNNKEL (reference sequence). V was clipped by 4 bases and J by 5 bases, with 14 bases between them. CDR3 length: 14 residues. In nucleotides, the CDR3 is TGTGCCAGCAGCCCCGTGGGGGTGGGAACTGAAGCTTTCTTT. Protein product: CASSPVGVGTEAFF.

This rearrangement joins TRBV4-1 to TRBJ2-6, with D perhaps TRBD2 (5 bases). The V gene lost 4 bases and the J gene lost 1 base, with 11 bases spanning the gap. Germline V gene sequence: CDR1 MGHRA, CDR2 YSYEKL. The CDR3 is 16 amino acids. The CDR3 region has the DNA TGCGCCAGCAGCCCCCAAGGAGGATCTGGGGCCAACGTCCTGACTTTC. This translates into CASSPQGGSGANVLTF.

CDR3 region: CSVEVGRAWHEQFF. The CDR3 nucleotides read TGCAGCGTTGAAGTGGGACGAGCCTGGCATGAGCAGTTCTTC. The chain links TRBV29-1 to TRBJ2-1; D is perhaps TRBD1 or TRBD2 (5 bases each). V gave up 1 base and J gave up 8 bases, with 15 bases separating them. Germline V gene data show CDR1 as SQVTM and CDR2 as ANQGSEA. The CDR3 loop spans 14 amino acids.

This clonotype was observed a few times. This chain uses TRBV12-3 or TRBV12-4 with TRBJ2-3; TRBD1 matches 7 bases. V shed 5 bases, J shed 2 bases, and the junction held 7 bases outside the gene matches. The CDR3 spans 15 residues. CDR3: CASSPRTGATDTQYF. The DNA for the CDR3 is TGTGCCAGCAGTCCTAGGACAGGAGCCACAGATACGCAGTATTTT.

This chain links TRBV27 with TRBJ2-3; TRBD2 aligns across 13 bases. The germline V gene encodes CDR1 MNHEY and CDR2 SMNVEV (reference sequence). J gave up 4 bases and V 5 bases, and 6 bases lay outside the gene matches. The CDR3 contains 16 residues. This CDR3 is CASSTELAGGPDTQYF. The CDR3 DNA follows: TGTGCCAGCAGTACCGAACTAGCGGGAGGGCCAGATACGCAGTATTTT.

The chain combines TRBV14 with TRBJ2-2, with 8 bases that match TRBD1. CDR1 is SGHDN, CDR2 FVKESK, per germline. The CDR3 length is 15 residues. V lost 4 bases to trimming and J lost 7 bases; unmatched junction nucleotides: 8. The CDR3 protein is CASSLVQGAIGELFF. CDR3 bases: TGTGCCAGCAGCCTCGTCCAGGGGGCCATCGGGGAGCTGTTTTTT.

This clonotype was detected a few times. Its ends do not fully match the called genes, so a read error is possible. The chain joins TRBV30 to TRBJ1-2; possibly TRBD1 for D (6 bases). Germline CDR1 GTSNPN, CDR2 SVGIG (reference sequence). This CDR3 has 12 amino acids. CDR3 sequence reads: CAWSTGNYGYTF. The CDR3 region has the DNA TGTGCCTGGAGTACAGGGAACTATGGCTACACTTTC.

The V and J genes are TRBV25-1 and TRBJ2-1, with 7 bases fitting TRBD1. Germline trimming cut 1 base from V and 6 bases from J; bases unmatched to any gene: 6. Germline V gives CDR1 MGHDK, CDR2 SYGVNS. The CDR3 consists of 15 residues. CDR3 sequence reads: CASSELGDSINEQFF. In DNA, the CDR3 is TGTGCCAGCAGTGAATTGGGGGACAGTATCAATGAGCAGTTCTTC. The entire variable domain, with the rest obtained from reference TRBV25-1 and TRBJ2-1, is as follows: EADIYQTPRYLVIGTGKKITLECSQTMGHDKMYWYQQDPGMELHLIHYSYGVNSTEKGDLSSESTVSRIRTEHFPLTLESARPSHTSQYLCASSELGDSINEQFFGPGTRLTVL.

This clonotype was observed once. The rearrangement links TRBV30 to TRBJ1-3, with D possibly being TRBD1 (6 bases). Germline V lookup: CDR1 GTSNPN, CDR2 SVGIG (reference sequence). V was clipped by 3 bases and J by 0 bases, with 18 bases between them. The CDR3 runs to 17 residues. The CDR3 nucleotides are TGTGCCTGGAGGAAATCGGGACACACCAGCTCTGGAAACACCATATATTTT. It translates to CAWRKSGHTSSGNTIYF.

V usage is TRBV20-1 and J usage is TRBJ2-5; 8 positions agree with TRBD2. The V and J ends lost 5 bases and 2 bases, in that order; junction bases with no gene match: 7. The CDR3 covers 14 residues. CDR1 is DFQATT, CDR2 SNEGSKA, per germline (reference sequence). The DNA of the CDR3 is TGCAGTGCTCCGGGACTAGGGGTGCAAGAGACCCAGTACTTC. It yields the protein CSAPGLGVQETQYF.

V and J are TRBV12-3 or TRBV12-4 and TRBJ1-2; no clear D gene. The CDR3 sequence is 15 residues long. V was clipped by 2 bases and J by 2 bases, with 12 bases between them. The CDR3 loop reads CASSLSGRANYGYTF. CDR3 nucleotides: TGTGCCAGCAGTTTAAGTGGGAGGGCGAACTATGGCTACACCTTC.

This clonotype came up a few times. This chain's CDR3 is CASAGAGFYEQYF. CDR3 DNA: TGTGCCAGCGCGGGGGCAGGGTTTTACGAGCAGTACTTC. The chain recombines TRBV6-5 with TRBJ2-7, with D perhaps TRBD2 (7 bases). Germline values: CDR1 MNHEY, CDR2 SVGAGI. This CDR3 has 13 residues. V was cut by 8 bases and J by 4 bases, with 15 bases left in between.

This clonotype showed up just once. The chain links TRBV19 to TRBJ2-6; no firm D call. V gave up 0 bases and J gave up 0 bases, with 6 bases separating them. CDR1 is LNHDA, CDR2 SQIVND, per germline (reference sequence). The CDR3 extends over 16 amino acids. The CDR3 region is CASSIDSNSGANVLTF. CDR3 DNA sequence: TGTGCCAGTAGTATAGACTCCAACTCTGGGGCCAACGTCCTGACTTTC.

CDR3 DNA sequence: TGTGCCTGGAGGGGCAGGGGAGACTATGGCTACACCTTC. Protein product: CAWRGRGDYGYTF. The chain employs TRBV30 and TRBJ1-2; a possible D gene is TRBD1 (6 bases). V dropped 3 bases and J dropped 3 bases, with 11 bases sitting between them. The CDR3 is made up of 13 amino acids. Germline V gene sequence: CDR1 GTSNPN, CDR2 SVGIG (reference sequence).

V usage is TRBV29-1 and J usage is TRBJ2-3; TRBD2 matches 7 bases. This CDR3 has 14 amino acids. The J segment lost 2 bases and the V segment lost 3 bases, leaving 5 bases of the junction unmatched. From germline, CDR1 is SQVTM and CDR2 ANQGSEA. As DNA, the CDR3 is TGCAGCGTTGAGAGCCGGGGGGTCACAGATACGCAGTATTTT. Translated, it gives CSVESRGVTDTQYF.